This T cell receptor (beta chain) comes out of a study of T cell repertoires in cytomegalovirus infection. Study-wide context: Signatures in public TCR beta sequences pointed to both CMV infection and matching HLA type.

Broader study findings: Carriers of CMV and the relevant HLA type were discriminated by public TCR beta frequency. HLA-C-restricted, CMV-specific TCR beta clonotypes were dominant ex vivo.

From the reads, TCRdb called clonotypes with MiXCR, one entry per CDR3 protein. The data show 490,000 or so distinct CDR3 sequences, around 10% seen once. From germline, CDR1 is SQVTM and CDR2 ANQGSEA. The CDR3 covers 14 residues. The V segment lost 5 bases and the J segment 4 bases; nucleotides outside the gene matches: 8. This clonotype appeared a few times. Its matching antigen is unknown. The TCR comes from a human donor in good health (CMV status not recorded). Some clones in this sample may be carry-over from other donors' samples. The chain joins TRBV29-1 to TRBJ1-2; TRBD1 matches at 9 bases. The sequencing sample was made of PBMCs. In DNA form, the CDR3 reads TGCAGCGTTATTTCCGGGACAGGGAGCTATGGCTACACCTTC. Translated: CSVISGTGSYGYTF.